This T cell receptor (beta chain) came from a study of cytomegalovirus exposure and HLA in healthy donors. V was trimmed by 3 bases and J by 5 bases, leaving 14 bases between them. There are 15 residues in the CDR3. CDR1 and CDR2 (germline): LNHDA, SQIVND (reference sequence). It was with 60 Vbeta and 13 Jbeta primers that the PCR ran. Repertoires were generated with immunoSEQ multiplex PCR, while TCRdb's copy carries only in-frame clones and drops some. The table records roughly 160,000 clones, around 80% of them present only once. This receptor was taken from a male donor in good health and CMV-seropositive. Sequencing was performed on PBMCs. V gene TRBV19 combines with J gene TRBJ2-1, with D tentatively TRBD1 (5 bases). The CDR3 sequence: CASSIGPGSHNEQFF. As DNA, the CDR3 is TGTGCCAGTAGTATCGGGCCAGGGTCCCACAATGAGCAGTTCTTC.